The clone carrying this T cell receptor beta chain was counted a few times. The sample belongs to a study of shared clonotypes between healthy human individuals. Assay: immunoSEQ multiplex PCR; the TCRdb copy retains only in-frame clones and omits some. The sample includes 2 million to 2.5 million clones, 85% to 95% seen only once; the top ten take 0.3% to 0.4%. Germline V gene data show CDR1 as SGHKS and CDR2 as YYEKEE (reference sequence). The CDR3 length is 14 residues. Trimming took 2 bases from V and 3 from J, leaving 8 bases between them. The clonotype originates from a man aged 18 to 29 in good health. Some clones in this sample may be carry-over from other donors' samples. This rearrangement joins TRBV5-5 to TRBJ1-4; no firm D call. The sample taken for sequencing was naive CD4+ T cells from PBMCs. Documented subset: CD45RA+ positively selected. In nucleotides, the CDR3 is TGTGCCAGCAGCTTCAGGTGGGCTAATGAAAAACTGTTTTTT. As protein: CASSFRWANEKLFF.